Below, one T cell receptor (beta chain) is given with its context. The data derive from a study of blood T cell repertoires in COVID-19. The wider study: The United States, Italy and Spain were the sources of the acute and convalescent COVID-19 samples.

With V trimmed by 3 bases and J by 9 bases, 5 bases remained unmatched. Germline V gene sequence: CDR1 GTSNPN, CDR2 SVGIG (reference sequence). This CDR3 is 14 amino acids long. Assay used: immunoSEQ multiplex PCR; TCRdb lists only in-frame clones, some missing. This sample carries 200,000 to 250,000 clones, roughly 80% of them seen once, and the ten largest clones take about 8.9%. Source material: peripheral blood. The chain employs TRBV30 and TRBJ1-6; TRBD1 aligns across 10 bases. The receptor was derived from an older man with acute or convalescent COVID-19. As DNA, the CDR3 is TGTGCCTGGAGAAGTGGGACAGGGGTTTCACCCCTCCACTTT. It encodes CAWRSGTGVSPLHF.